Many counts were recorded for the clone carrying this TCR beta chain. What it binds is unknown. Germline V gives CDR1 SGHTA, CDR2 FQGTGA. The CDR3 covers 16 residues. Unmatched junction bases numbered 8, after V lost 4 bases and J lost 6 bases. The data stem from a study of T cells in Graves' hyperthyroidism and ophthalmopathy. The CDR3 regions of TCR beta were amplified from RNA transcripts. During a first-round RT-PCR of the TCR CDR3, the HTBI primer set was used. TCRdb independently ran MiXCR on the multiplex PCR reads; one entry per CDR3 protein. Found here are roughly 700,000 distinct CDR3 sequences, roughly 17% of them singletons; the top ten hold 15% to 19%. Study-level results: Ophthalmopathy, as predicted by the model, came a median about seven months after the prediction. A model using 13 V-J features told ophthalmopathy apart from stable hyperthyroidism.

Not enrolled were patients with uncontrolled infection, other autoimmune disease, pregnancy or lactation. The source of the PBMCs was 9.5 to 10 ml of fresh peripheral blood. The receptor was derived from a man in his forties or fifties with Graves' hyperthyroidism. The sample consisted of blood. The rearrangement links TRBV7-3 to TRBJ2-1; 11 bases agree with TRBD2. The CDR3 loop is CASSWLAGGGLNEQFF. CDR3 nucleotide sequence: TGTGCCAGCAGCTGGTTAGCGGGGGGGGGTCTCAATGAGCAGTTCTTC.